This T cell receptor (beta chain) derives from a study of blood T cell repertoires in COVID-19. Whole-study context: Some COVID-19 samples were acute and others convalescent; all came from the United States, Italy and Spain. Sources were T cells, B-cell-depleted T cells, or PBMCs; the material itself was cDNA or gDNA.

This CDR3 comprises 13 residues. V was cut by 3 bases and J by 6 bases, with 9 bases left in between. CDR1 is SNHLY, CDR2 FYNNEI, per germline. Per the authors' pipeline: Amplifying reference gene primers gave estimates of nucleated cell counts. Some clones are missing from TCRdb's copy, which holds only in-frame ones; the method was immunoSEQ multiplex PCR. Clone size and V and J calls were adopted from that table, with D and trimming inferred from the DNA. The sample contains about 44,000 clones, around 84% of which appear only once. This sequence originates from a human donor in a cohort sampled during active COVID-19. The V and J genes are TRBV2 and TRBJ1-5; D is uncertain. Sequencing input: peripheral blood. The CDR3 reads CASSDGVSQPQHF. The CDR3 region has the DNA TGTGCCAGCAGTGACGGGGTCAGTCAGCCCCAGCATTTT.